This T cell receptor (beta chain) was captured in a study of identical twins. This clonotype was found a few times. TCRdb processed the 5' RACE reads anew with MiXCR; each CDR3 protein has one entry. The table includes approximately 700,000 distinct CDR3 sequences, approximately 18% detected once. CDR3 length: 16 amino acids. Trimming removed 7 bases from V and 1 base from J, with 21 bases in between. Looked up from germline, CDR1 is SGDLS and CDR2 is YYNGEE. The sample was also linked to a second study, of T cells expressing NK-cell markers.

The clonotype was recovered from a young woman in good health. This rearrangement joins TRBV9 to TRBJ2-7; D possibly corresponds to TRBD2 (6 bases). Sequencing used PBMCs. This CDR3 is CASGGDRIADSYEQYF. For the CDR3, the DNA is TGTGCCAGCGGCGGGGATCGTATAGCGGATTCCTACGAGCAGTACTTC.